These 13 T cell receptor beta chains originate from one sample sequenced in a study of blood T cell repertoires in COVID-19. Generated by immunoSEQ multiplex PCR, the TCRdb table keeps only in-frame clones and is missing some. The table shows a few hundred thousand clones, with around 80% occurring only once. Sequenced input: PBMCs or T cells enriched from blood (not recorded which). The receptors derive from a man aged 25-40 years with acute COVID-19.

The V gene is TRBV28, the J gene TRBJ1-5; TRBD1 aligns across 7 bases. Germline-derived CDR1 and CDR2 are MDHEN and SYDVKM. The trim removed 4 bases at V and 2 bases at J, leaving 5 bases unmatched. This CDR3 is 15 amino acids long. CDR3 sequence (DNA): TGTGCCAGCAGTTCCACAGGGGCTGGCAATCAGCCCCAGCATTTT. Protein product: CASSSTGAGNQPQHF.

The chain uses TRBV11-2 and TRBJ2-6; maybe TRBD1 (6 bases). Germline lookup yields CDR1 SGHAT and CDR2 FQNNGV. The CDR3 has 16 residues. Trimming removed 5 bases at V and 2 bases at J, with 13 bases between. CDR3 bases: TGTGCCAGCAGCCGGGGTAGGGGGACTGGGGCCAACGTCCTGACTTTC. It translates to CASSRGRGTGANVLTF.

This chain links TRBV28 with TRBJ1-5; no firm D call. Trimming shortened V by 2 bases and J by 0 bases, and 17 bases separated the two germline ends. This CDR3 comprises 18 residues. Germline V gives CDR1 MDHEN, CDR2 SYDVKM. The CDR3 reads CASSLPHRGSDSNQPQHF. In nucleotides, the CDR3 is TGTGCCAGCAGTTTACCACATAGAGGGTCGGATAGCAATCAGCCCCAGCATTTT.

The chain couples TRBV24-1 to TRBJ1-5; TRBD1 aligns across 7 bases. CDR1 KGHDR and CDR2 SFDVKD come from the germline V gene. The CDR3 length is 14 residues. The V segment lost 8 bases and the J segment 3 bases; nucleotides outside the gene matches: 6. CDR3 bases: TGTGCCACCAATGGAGGACAGGTCAATCAGCCCCAGCATTTT. Protein sequence: CATNGGQVNQPQHF.

The chain is built from TRBV13 and TRBJ1-1, with a possible D match to TRBD1 (6 bases). In germline, CDR1 is PRHDT, CDR2 FYEKMQ (reference sequence). The CDR3 is 13 amino acids. V was clipped by 6 bases and J by 6 bases, with 14 bases between them. The CDR3 nucleotides are TGTGCCAGCAGTAGCAGGGGCCACCCTGAAGCTTTCTTT. Protein sequence: CASSSRGHPEAFF.

This chain uses TRBV5-1 with TRBJ2-7; 9 positions match TRBD1. The CDR3 extends over 13 amino acids. CDR1 SGHRS and CDR2 YFSETQ come from the germline V gene. CDR3 region: CASSPTGGFEQYV. CDR3 bases: TGTGCCAGCAGCCCGACAGGGGGATTTGAGCAGTACGTC.

This clone was recorded once. V is TRBV4-1 and J is TRBJ2-1; the match to TRBD1 covers 9 bases. V was pared by 3 bases and J by 6 bases, with 9 bases of the junction left unmatched. Germline V gene data show CDR1 as MGHRA and CDR2 as YSYEKL. There are 16 residues in the CDR3. For the CDR3, the DNA is TGCGCCAGCAGCCACTCAGGACAGGGGACTGCCAATGAGCAGTTCTTC. The encoded protein is CASSHSGQGTANEQFF.

V is TRBV7-2 and J is TRBJ2-4; a weak D match, TRBD2 (5 bases). Germline-derived CDR1 and CDR2 are SGHTA and FQGNSA. This CDR3 is 15 amino acids long. Trimming pared 1 base from V and 8 bases from J, leaving 15 bases between. The CDR3 is CASSLDQPGLDIQYF. The CDR3 bases are TGTGCCAGCAGCTTAGATCAGCCGGGGTTGGACATTCAGTACTTC.

V gene TRBV11-2 combines with J gene TRBJ1-1; no clear D gene. V lost 1 base and J lost 5, with 8 bases in between. In germline, CDR1 is SGHAT, CDR2 FQNNGV. The CDR3 is 13 amino acids. Here the CDR3 reads CASSLATRTEAFF. The CDR3 DNA follows: TGTGCCAGCAGCTTAGCTACCCGAACTGAAGCTTTCTTT.

The chain is built from TRBV25-1 and TRBJ2-2; 12 bases match TRBD2. The CDR3 contains 15 residues. Trimming cost V 8 bases and J 1 base; bases outside gene matches: 2. In germline, CDR1 is MGHDK, CDR2 SYGVNS. CDR3 DNA: TGTGCCAGCTCGGGACTAGCGGGGAACACCGGGGAGCTGTTTTTT. It encodes CASSGLAGNTGELFF.

This clone has a handful of counts. This sequence joins TRBV27 and TRBJ2-2, with 8 bases that match TRBD2. V lost 7 bases, J lost 5 bases, and 9 bases stayed unmatched. CDR1 is MNHEY and CDR2 is SMNVEV in the germline V gene (reference sequence). The CDR3 runs to 15 residues. The CDR3 sequence is CASNSGAGVTGELFF. CDR3 nucleotide sequence: TGTGCCAGCAATTCCGGAGCGGGGGTGACCGGGGAGCTGTTTTTT.

The CDR3 here is CSASPEQETQYF. CDR3 nucleotide sequence: TGCAGCGCTTCTCCTGAGCAAGAGACCCAGTACTTC. The chain has TRBV29-1 and TRBJ2-5; no firm D call. The V and J ends lost 7 bases and 2 bases respectively, with 11 bases between them. CDR3 length: 12 amino acids. Germline V gene lookup returns CDR1 SQVTM and CDR2 ANQGSEA. Full variable domain (missing parts from reference TRBV29-1 and TRBJ2-5): SAVISQKPSRDICQRGTSLTIQCQVDSQVTMMFWYRQQPGQSLTLIATANQGSEATYESGFVIDKFPISRPNLTFSTLTVSNMSPEDSSIYLCSASPEQETQYFGPGTRLLVL.

The chain uses TRBV19 and TRBJ2-1; TRBD1 matches at 9 bases. Germline V gives CDR1 LNHDA, CDR2 SQIVND (reference sequence). V dropped 4 bases and J dropped 8; count of bases not matched to a gene: 9. The CDR3 covers 15 residues. This CDR3 is CASSTRTGVLDEQFF. The CDR3, as DNA: TGTGCCAGTAGTACAAGGACAGGGGTGTTGGATGAGCAGTTCTTC.